This T cell receptor (beta chain) came from a study of cytomegalovirus exposure and HLA in healthy donors (dated by TCRdb to the late 2010s). Background on the whole study: According to an earlier analysis of several hundred of the donors, about 179 million T cells yielded over 100 million unique TCR beta sequences and about 300 Gb of sequence data. Around 330 gigabases of sequencing data and tens of millions of unique TCR sequences made up an early release that covered approximately 620 HLA-typed donors. Among the approximately 420 genotyped donors, around 81% belonged to the genetic ancestry cluster associated with self-reported Caucasian donors. The study aimed to test whether signatures of past pathogen exposure could be identified by cataloging public T cell receptors. The study used immunosequencing to profile the T cell repertoires of under 700 subjects and linked those repertoires to cytomegalovirus serostatus. A separate validation cohort of over 95 different subjects was used in addition to the roughly 670-subject first cohort. To predict cytomegalovirus infection status, the study brought together high-throughput TCR immunosequencing, statistical association of individual TCRs with disease status, and machine learning. In a later analysis, previously published TCR beta repertoires from 550 to 700 donors were re-analyzed and high-resolution HLA genotyping was added so that TCR occurrence patterns could be studied. In the later analysis, no new phenotypic data were used to find candidate immune exposures; instead, reliance was placed on TCR beta sequences and their occurrence across donors. To decide whether each TCR beta V gene segment behaved as functional or pseudogenic, an earlier analysis of nearly 600 of the donors relied on high-throughput TCR beta sequencing. Donor age, sex, ethnicity and CMV serostatus were compiled alongside the repertoire data. Genome-wide SNP genotypes for about 65% of the 666 donors were used in a later genetic analysis, which treated that subset as a discovery cohort. Every discovery cohort repertoire had been produced on one sequencing platform. HLA typing included class I and class II loci at four-digit resolution. The number of donors typed differed by locus, with 629-630 for A, B, C, DRB1 and DQB1, 522 for DQA1, some 570 for DPA1, and about 450 for DPB1. Roughly five DR-DQ haplotypes were handled as single units for association and clustering, since linkage in the cohort was strong. Among about 400 genotyped donors of the cohort, an average of approximately 240,000 unique TCR beta nucleotide sequences was sequenced per donor, of which about 19% were non-productive. The investigation overall reported the following: The study listed 164 TCR beta chains as associated with cytomegalovirus. The authors suggested that the approach could potentially be generalized to other disease states and immunological phenotypes. Immune exposure information for the cohort was limited to CMV serostatus. A later analysis found that most CMV-associated TCR beta chains appeared HLA-restricted, with HLA associations seemingly driven largely by CMV exposure. In a later analysis, the rate of TCR association differed among HLA loci, with DRB1 alleles having the most associated TCRs and HLA-C alleles having the fewest. Because HLA typing was missing for some donors at each locus, association tests included only the typed subset. Strong co-occurrence of HLA alleles, especially DR and DQ, made assigning TCR associations to individual alleles difficult. While some public TCRs were present in many individuals, most TCR sequences turned up only very rarely across donors. At a false discovery rate of 0.05, a later analysis linked some 18,000 TCR beta sequences to specific HLA alleles. The earlier analysis of 450 to 700 of the donors excluded about 16 rarely observed V segments, including chromosome 9 orphons, because counts were too low. The classifier was reported to diagnose cytomegalovirus status with high specificity and sensitivity in both the original cohort and the validation cohort. Linkage disequilibrium might explain the correlated functional status among segregating V segments, but an unknown experimental factor could not be ruled out. Roughly uniform sequencing depth across donors was assumed in presence/absence analyses, although this assumption may not hold. A further reported finding was that TCR beta sequences accurately predicted the HLA-A and HLA-B alleles for most subjects in the first cohort. Some IMGT-functional V segments, including TRBV6-2 and TRBV6-3, could not be distinguished by the 87-base-pair reads and were therefore excluded. A cluster of highly shared sequence variants was judged likely to represent a technical artifact of the sequencing pipeline. Compared with equally common non-associated chains, HLA-associated TCR beta chains in a later analysis were more clonally expanded and had lower generation probabilities. V-gene and J-gene trimming of TCR beta chains was associated with a missense DCLRE1C variant in a later genetic analysis, and the association was replicated in an independent cohort. In an earlier analysis of about 600 of the donors, most TCR beta V segments appeared in productive rearrangements about 87% or about 30% of the time, broadly matching IMGT annotations. In a later analysis, several top co-occurrence clusters were reported to appear linked to parvovirus B19, influenza, CMV and Epstein-Barr virus. According to a later genetic analysis, donors in an Asian-associated ancestry cluster had fewer N-insertions in productive TCRs than the approximately 690-donor mean. In this cohort, only TCR beta chains were sequenced, and detectable features were limited by the absence of alpha or paired-chain data. In vitro tests confirmed that a few of the cytomegalovirus-associated TCR beta chains recognize cytomegalovirus antigens.

Trimming removed 5 bases from V and 0 bases from J; the gene matches leave 5 bases unexplained. Reading from cysteine to phenylalanine, the CDR3 counts 16 amino acids. Only the CDR3 part of the read is kept: 48 bases, read in frame from the first base. Looking up the germline V gene yields CDR1 SGHRS and CDR2 YFSETQ. The cohort was made up of several hundred healthy bone marrow donors. At the time of sampling, all cohort members were nominally healthy, though unrecorded immune exposures were likely present. The donor was CMV seropositive and belonged to the group of about 290 seropositive cohort members. Each donor provided a peripheral blood sample, and peripheral blood mononuclear cells were used for TCR beta sequencing. Genomic DNA extraction from the blood cell samples was performed with the Qiagen DNeasy Blood Extraction Kit. As to this clone: The antigen it binds to is not known. Per-base qualities were not stored, and no clone one base away is much larger.

To prepare the library, the immunoSEQ multiplex PCR assay was applied. For the multiplex PCR, a mixture combining 60 forward primers for TCR Vbeta segments and 13 reverse primers for TCR Jbeta segments was used. The CDR3 region of rearranged TCR beta genes was amplified from genomic DNA by a multiplex PCR assay. The Illumina HiSeq System was used to sequence the amplified TCR beta libraries as 87-base-pair reads. In the source study's methods: A later analysis tallied roughly 76 million unique TCR beta chains across the 550 to 850 repertoires, and approximately 12 million of those chains were shared by two or more donors. To remove PCR and sequencing errors, raw reads were error-corrected and collapsed into unique sequences using a nearest-neighbor algorithm that merged closely related sequences. V, D and J gene segments were assigned by aligning CDR3 sequences to IMGT reference sequences. For a sequence to be retained, at least a six-nucleotide match to both a V gene segment and a J gene segment was required. Rearrangements were classified as productive when the CDR3 lacked stop codons and remained in frame with V and J, and all other rearrangements were classified as non-productive. CDR3 was defined according to IMGT convention as the region running from the second conserved V-encoded cysteine to the conserved J-encoded phenylalanine. The earlier analysis of about 620 of the donors excluded sequences that lacked an unambiguous match to a single V gene segment. In an earlier analysis of 450 to 750 of the donors, a V segment was called functional when productive rearrangements were above 56.7%, and segregating when the standard deviation between donors exceeded 5%. A statistical classification framework was built for diagnosing cytomegalovirus status from the catalog of TCR beta chain sequences. In a later analysis, TCR nucleotide sequences were compared against IMGT/GENE-DB human TR gene sequences so that V and J genes could be assigned. The TCRdist pipeline was used in a later analysis to assign CDR3 sequences and most-parsimonious VDJ recombination scenarios. A later analysis defined each TCR beta chain by its CDR3 amino acid sequence plus V-gene family, and excluded reads lacking a unique V-gene family. In a later analysis, fewer than 650 highly shared, low-generation-probability nucleotide sequences were removed to address suspected cross-contamination and a sequencing artifact. A later analysis calculated a clonal expansion index for each public chain from normalized within-repertoire ranks of inferred template counts. In a later analysis, generation probabilities were computed with a VDJ recombination model fitted to out-of-frame rearrangements, and the resulting probabilities were checked against IGoR. In a later analysis, hypergeometric tests were used to score TCR-TCR, TCR-HLA and TCR-CMV co-occurrence, with a repertoire-size bias correction applied to TCR pairs. False discovery rates were estimated in a later analysis by permuting HLA or CMV assignments 20 times. A later analysis grouped co-occurring TCRs with DBSCAN, adding TCRdist sequence similarity when clustering within HLA-allele-positive subsets. Repertoires with fewer than 30,000 or more than 120,000 public chains, plus five repertoires with anomalous nucleotide sharing, were excluded from co-occurrence clustering. In its TCRdb copy, this immuneACCESS table keeps in-frame sequences only and misses some clones. Where compared with another copy, unresolved V genes explain less than half of these, and the others have no known cause. V, J and clone size reflect that table, while D and trimming were determined from the DNA. Present in this sample are tens of thousands of clones, roughly 80% of which were seen just once. Of the sample, 22% is held by the ten largest clones.

The receptor comes from a woman in her thirties or forties in good health and CMV-seropositive. The sample consisted of PBMCs. The sequence is built from TRBV5-1 and TRBJ2-2; TRBD2 fits 9 bases in the junction. The CDR3: CASSPPSGTNTGELFF. The DNA reads as follows: TGCGCCAGCAGTCCCCCTAGCGGGACGAACACCGGGGAGCTGTTTTTT.